This TCR beta chain was documented in a study of T cells in narcolepsy. Study background: Healthy controls were enrolled alongside patients with narcolepsy type 1 or type 2.

Germline V gene lookup returns CDR1 MNHNS and CDR2 SASEGT. V was cut by 2 bases and J by 2 bases, with 9 bases left in between. This CDR3 is 14 amino acids long. Using immunoSEQ multiplex PCR, the repertoire was profiled, and TCRdb retains in-frame clones only, with some absent. Of tens of thousands of clones in the sample, about 91% were seen once. The genes are TRBV6-1 and TRBJ1-2; D is uncertain. The clonotype was recovered from a human donor with narcolepsy. The source material was CD45RA- memory CD4+ T cells from PBMCs. The DNA of the CDR3 is TGTGCCAGCAGTGAATGGCAGGCCAACTATGGCTACACCTTC. Translated, it gives CASSEWQANYGYTF.